This T cell receptor (beta chain) was obtained from a study of shared clonotypes between healthy human individuals (dated by TCRdb to 2020 to 2021). General notes on the study: The cohort comprised a couple of women and three men aged 18 to 49 years. Blood TCR repertoires of roughly five healthy adults were deeply sequenced to estimate repertoire size and the extent of clonotype sharing between individuals. Leukapheresis yielded between about 0.85 and 9 billion PBMCs per donor. To increase sequencing depth and limit assay-specific biases, different laboratories used diverse techniques to prepare libraries and sequence TCR repertoires. What the work shows at the level of the full study, not this receptor alone: Based on pairwise subsampling, the degree of clonotype sharing among donors was expected to be affected by sequencing depth. Because the study included a small number of donors, the genetic and exposure-history diversity represented was limited. Only blood was sampled, and tissue TCR repertoires likely differ from those in blood.

TCR CDR3 regions were amplified from genomic DNA by multiplex PCR using the deep immunoSEQ assay. For each cell subset, the extracted genomic DNA was distributed evenly across all wells of several immunoSEQ 96-well plates, and each plate served as one replicate. For unsorted PBMC, around 330 ng genomic DNA, equal to 30,000 or so T cell genomes, was loaded into each replicate PCR. Ten immunoSEQ deep assay plates were used to sequence the unsorted PBMC genomic DNA. Purified libraries were quantified with a Qubit 3.0 fluorometer, sized on a Bioanalyzer 2100, and re-quantified with the KAPA Library Quantification kit. Every immunoSEQ 96-well plate was sequenced on a separate single-read 150-cycle Illumina NextSeq 550 flow cell. The study's processing was this. Because only junctional sequences without quality scores were contained in the immunoSEQ output, filtering matching that applied to full-length reads could not be performed. To assign V/J genes and CDR3, sequences were annotated against IMGT germline references using PyIR, a Python wrapper for IgBLAST v1.9. Reads with weak V/J assignments (E-value above 1e-6), missing CDR3, stop codons, out-of-frame junctions, or ambiguous translated residues were removed. V3J clonotypes were defined by identical inferred V gene, J gene, and CDR3 amino acid sequence. The percentage overlap between two repertoires was calculated by dividing the number of shared unique clonotypes by the size of the smaller repertoire. RTK rarefaction, the Chao1 estimator, and Recon v2.1 estimates of unobserved clonotypes were used to assess repertoire richness. The clones in this table, taken by TCRdb from immuneACCESS, are in-frame only. Not every clone is retained; where verified, under half of the shortfall comes from an unresolved V gene, and the cause of the rest is unknown. V and J calls and clone size are copied from that table; D and trimming were computed from the DNA. The sample table lists about 480,000 clones, approximately 85% of them with a count of one. The ten largest clones capture approximately 13% of the sample.

The donors were healthy, HIV-negative adults who had no recently reported acute infections or vaccinations. Only Caucasian adults living in Nashville, Tennessee, USA were represented among the donors. For unsorted samples, 90 million to 95 million PBMCs were counted, and genomic DNA was extracted using the QIAamp DNA Blood Mini kit. After blood collection by leukapheresis, PBMCs were isolated using Ficoll-Histopaque density gradient centrifugation and then cryopreserved in the vapor phase of liquid nitrogen. This clone appeared once. Its recognized antigen is unknown. The record has no base qualities; no much larger clone is one base away. CDR1 SGHVS and CDR2 FQNEAQ were looked up in the germline V gene. From its cysteine to its phenylalanine, the CDR3 spans 13 amino acids. Only the CDR3 region is kept as DNA, spanning 39 bases read in frame from base 1. The trim is 6 bases for V and 0 bases for J, with a gap of 8 bases between the germline ends.

Sequenced sample: PBMCs. The sequence was obtained from a woman between 35 and 50 years old in good health. Some clones in this sample may be carry-over from other donors' samples. The rearrangement combines TRBV7-8 with TRBJ2-5; the D gene is perhaps TRBD1, on 5 matching bases. The encoded CDR3 is CASSRGYQETQYF. The base sequence is TGTGCCAGCAGTAGGGGATACCAAGAGACCCAGTACTTC.